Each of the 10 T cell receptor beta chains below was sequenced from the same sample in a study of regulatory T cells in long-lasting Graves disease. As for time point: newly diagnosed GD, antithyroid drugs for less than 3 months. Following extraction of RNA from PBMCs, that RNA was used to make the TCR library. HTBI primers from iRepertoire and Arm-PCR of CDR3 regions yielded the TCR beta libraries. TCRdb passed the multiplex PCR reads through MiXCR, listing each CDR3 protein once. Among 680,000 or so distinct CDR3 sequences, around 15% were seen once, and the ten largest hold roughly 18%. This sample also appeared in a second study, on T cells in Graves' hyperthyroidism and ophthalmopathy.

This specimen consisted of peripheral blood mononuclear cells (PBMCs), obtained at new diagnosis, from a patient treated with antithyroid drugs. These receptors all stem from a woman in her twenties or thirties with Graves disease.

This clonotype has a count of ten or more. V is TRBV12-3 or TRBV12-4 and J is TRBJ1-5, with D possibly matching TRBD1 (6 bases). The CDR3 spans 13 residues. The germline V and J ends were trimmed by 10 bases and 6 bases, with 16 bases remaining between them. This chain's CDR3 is CAISRGASQPQHF. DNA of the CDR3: TGTGCCATCTCCCGGGGGGCCTCTCAGCCCCAGCATTTT.

CDR3 nucleotides: TGTGCCAGCAGTCCCCACGGGTTGGAGAGACAAGAGACCCAGTACTTC. Its protein product is CASSPHGLERQETQYF. V gene TRBV12-3 or TRBV12-4 combines with J gene TRBJ2-5; D unresolved. V lost 5 bases, J lost 2 bases, and 18 bases lay in between. The CDR3 is 16 residues long.

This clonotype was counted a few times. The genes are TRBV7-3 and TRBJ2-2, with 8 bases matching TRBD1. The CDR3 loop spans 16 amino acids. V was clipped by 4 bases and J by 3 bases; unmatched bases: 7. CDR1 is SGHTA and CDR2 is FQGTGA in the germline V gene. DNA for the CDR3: TGTGCCAGCAGCTCCGGACAGGGAAGGCACACCGGGGAGCTGTTTTTT. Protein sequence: CASSSGQGRHTGELFF.

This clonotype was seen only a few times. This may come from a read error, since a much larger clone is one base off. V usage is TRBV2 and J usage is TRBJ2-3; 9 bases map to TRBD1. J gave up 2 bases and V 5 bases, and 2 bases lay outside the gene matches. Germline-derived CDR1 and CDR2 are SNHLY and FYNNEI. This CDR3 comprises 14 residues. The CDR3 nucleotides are TGTGCCAGCAGTCGACAGGGGGTCACAGATACGCAGTATTTT. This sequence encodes CASSRQGVTDTQYF.

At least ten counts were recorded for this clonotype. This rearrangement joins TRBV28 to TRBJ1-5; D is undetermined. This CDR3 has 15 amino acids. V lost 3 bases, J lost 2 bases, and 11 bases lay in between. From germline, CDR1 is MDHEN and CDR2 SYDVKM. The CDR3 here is CASSFGEPGNQPQHF. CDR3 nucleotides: TGTGCCAGCAGTTTCGGGGAGCCAGGCAATCAGCCCCAGCATTTT.

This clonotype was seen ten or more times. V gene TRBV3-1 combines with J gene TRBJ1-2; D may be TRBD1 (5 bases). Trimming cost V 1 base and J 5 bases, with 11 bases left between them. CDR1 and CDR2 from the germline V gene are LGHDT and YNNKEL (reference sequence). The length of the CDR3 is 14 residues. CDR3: CASSQAGGVYGYTF. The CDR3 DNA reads TGTGCCAGCAGCCAAGCTGGGGGTGTATATGGCTACACCTTC.

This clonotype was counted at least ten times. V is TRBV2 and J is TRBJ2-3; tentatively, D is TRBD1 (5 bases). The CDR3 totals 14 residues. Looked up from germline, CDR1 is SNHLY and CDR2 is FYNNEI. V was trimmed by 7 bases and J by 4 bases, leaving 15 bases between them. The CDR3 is CASNEQGWADTQYF. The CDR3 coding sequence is TGTGCCAGCAACGAGCAGGGATGGGCAGATACGCAGTATTTT.

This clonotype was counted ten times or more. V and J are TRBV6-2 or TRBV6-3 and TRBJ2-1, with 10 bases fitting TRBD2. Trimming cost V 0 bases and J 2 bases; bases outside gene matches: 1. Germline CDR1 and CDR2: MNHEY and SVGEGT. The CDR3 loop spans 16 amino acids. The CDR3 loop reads CASSYSGLAPYNEQFF. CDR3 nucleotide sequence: TGTGCCAGCAGTTACTCGGGACTAGCGCCCTACAATGAGCAGTTCTTC.

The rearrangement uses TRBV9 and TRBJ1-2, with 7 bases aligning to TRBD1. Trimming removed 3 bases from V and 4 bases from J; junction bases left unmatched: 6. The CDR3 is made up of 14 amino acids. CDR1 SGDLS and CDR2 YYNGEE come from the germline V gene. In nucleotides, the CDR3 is TGTGCCAGCAGCGGGGGACAGATCTCCTATGGCTACACCTTC. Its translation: CASSGGQISYGYTF.

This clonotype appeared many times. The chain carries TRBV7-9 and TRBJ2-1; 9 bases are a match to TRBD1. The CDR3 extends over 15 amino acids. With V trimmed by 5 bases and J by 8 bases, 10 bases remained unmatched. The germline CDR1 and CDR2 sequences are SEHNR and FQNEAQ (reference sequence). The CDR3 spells CASSNRDREFHEQFF. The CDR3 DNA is TGTGCCAGCAGCAACCGGGACAGGGAGTTCCATGAGCAGTTCTTC. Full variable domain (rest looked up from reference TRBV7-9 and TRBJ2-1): DTGVSQNPRHKITKRGQNVTFRCDPISEHNRLYWYRQTLGQGPEFLTYFQNEAQLEKSRLLSDRFSAERPKGSFSTLEIQRTEQGDSAMYLCASSNRDREFHEQFFGPGTRLTVL.